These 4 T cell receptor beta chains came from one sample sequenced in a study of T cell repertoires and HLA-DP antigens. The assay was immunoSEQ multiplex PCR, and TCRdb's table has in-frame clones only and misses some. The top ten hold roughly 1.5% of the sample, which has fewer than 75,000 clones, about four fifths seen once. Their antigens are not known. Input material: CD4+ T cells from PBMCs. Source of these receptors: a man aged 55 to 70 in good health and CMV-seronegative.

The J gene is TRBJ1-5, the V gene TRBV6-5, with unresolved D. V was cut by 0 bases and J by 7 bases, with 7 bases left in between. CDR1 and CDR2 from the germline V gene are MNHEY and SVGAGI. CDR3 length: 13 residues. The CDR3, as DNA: TGTGCCAGCAGTTACTCGAGGATCCAGCCCCAGCATTTT. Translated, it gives CASSYSRIQPQHF.

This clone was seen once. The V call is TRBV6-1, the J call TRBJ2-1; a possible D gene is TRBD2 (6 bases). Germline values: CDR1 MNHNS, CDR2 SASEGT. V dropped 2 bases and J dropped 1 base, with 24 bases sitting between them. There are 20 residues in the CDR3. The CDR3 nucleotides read TGTGCCAGCAGTGAATCCATGGCTCTACCGGGAGAGATTTCCTACAATGAGCAGTTCTTC. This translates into CASSESMALPGEISYNEQFF.

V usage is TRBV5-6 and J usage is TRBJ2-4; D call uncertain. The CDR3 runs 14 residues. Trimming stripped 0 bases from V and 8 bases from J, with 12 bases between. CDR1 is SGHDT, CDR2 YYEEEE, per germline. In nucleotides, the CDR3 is TGTGCCAGCAGCTTGGGAAGAGATACGGACATTCAGTACTTC. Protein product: CASSLGRDTDIQYF.

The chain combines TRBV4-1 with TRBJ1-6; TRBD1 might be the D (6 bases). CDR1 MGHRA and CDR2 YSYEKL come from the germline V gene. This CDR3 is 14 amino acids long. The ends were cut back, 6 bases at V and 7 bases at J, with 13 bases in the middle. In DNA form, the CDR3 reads TGCGCCAGCAGTCCAGGGGATACCAATTCACCCCTCCACTTT. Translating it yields CASSPGDTNSPLHF.